This TCR beta chain was found in a study of cytomegalovirus exposure and HLA in healthy donors. Study-level points and caveats: Presence/absence analyses supposed approximately even sequencing depth among donors.

In the PCR, 60 Vbeta and 13 Jbeta primers were used. TCRdb's copy holds only in-frame clones and misses some; the assay was immunoSEQ multiplex PCR. This table has around 100,000 clones, roughly 74% appearing once. Concerning this clone: The antigen remains unidentified.

Germline V gene lookup returns CDR1 SGDLS and CDR2 YYNGEE. V lost 3 bases, J lost 1 base, and 6 bases stayed unmatched. This CDR3 has 15 residues. Material for sequencing was PBMCs. The receptor was isolated from a middle-aged woman in good health and CMV-seronegative. This chain connects TRBV9 to TRBJ1-2, with 7 bases that match TRBD1. The CDR3 DNA reads as TGTGCCAGCAGCGAACAGGGGATACTTAACTATGGCTACACCTTC. It codes for CASSEQGILNYGYTF.